Below, one T cell receptor beta chain is given with its context. Only in-frame clones appear in the TCRdb table, and some are missing; sequencing was by immunoSEQ multiplex PCR. The sample comprises approximately 140,000 clones, approximately 82% of which are singletons, and roughly 10% rests with the top ten. The source of the sample is a study of blood T cell repertoires in COVID-19. Study-wide background: Nucleic acid was either cDNA or gDNA, and it came from T cells, B-cell-depleted T cells, or PBMCs.

From germline, CDR1 is LNHDA and CDR2 SQIVND (reference sequence). Trimming removed 6 bases from V and 4 bases from J; junction bases left unmatched: 6. The CDR3 is 15 amino acids. The rearrangement uses TRBV19 and TRBJ2-2; 9 nucleotides agree with TRBD1. Source material: peripheral blood. The TCR originated in a man aged 35-49 years with active or convalescent COVID-19. CDR3 protein: CASRLQGASTGELFF. Here the CDR3 DNA reads TGTGCCAGTAGGCTACAGGGGGCGAGCACCGGGGAGCTGTTTTTT.